These T cell receptor beta chains were read from a single sample in a study of human T cells and chemical hapten exposure. TCRdb passed the RACE reads through MiXCR, listing each CDR3 protein once. The sample holds 300,000 to 350,000 distinct CDR3 sequences; about 7% are singletons and the top ten take roughly 7.9%. Sequences were derived from whole blood, sampled in connection with sensitization to the hapten diphenylcyclopropenone (DPC). These receptors originate from a woman aged 18-30 years with alopecia areata. Some clones in this sample may be carry-over from other donors' samples. Both conserved end residues are part of each CDR3.

CASSPTGVAYEQYF	TRBV18	TRBJ2-7
CASSRDSAKTQYF	TRBV7-8	TRBJ2-5
CASTDPLGGAGGSPLHF	TRBV28	TRBJ1-6
CASSPSLTGPYTDTQYF	TRBV27	TRBJ2-3
CASSLEGTAGELFF	TRBV11-2	TRBJ2-2
CASSPDRVGARSPLHF	TRBV18	TRBJ1-6
CASSSGFSSYEQYF	TRBV28	TRBJ2-7
CATSDYALLTAYNEQFF	TRBV24-1	TRBJ2-1
CASSVSAGGTDTQYF	TRBV6-4	TRBJ2-3
CSVRKGASSGNTIYF	TRBV29-1	TRBJ1-3
CASSLQGYLNTEAFF	TRBV12-3/TRBV12-4	TRBJ1-1
CSATRTGSYEQYF	TRBV20-1	TRBJ2-7
CASSVKGQGFTGELFF	TRBV9	TRBJ2-2
CASSFGRGRGNTEAFF	TRBV27	TRBJ1-1
CASSQTPGIFYGYTF	TRBV14	TRBJ1-2
CASSQAAPNTEAFF	TRBV3-1	TRBJ1-1
CASSLGDSRGFGAEAFF	TRBV27	TRBJ1-1
CASSYSPAYYYGYTF	TRBV6-5	TRBJ1-2
CASSWGLDPSNEQFF	TRBV18	TRBJ2-1
CASSQVLPNTEAFF	TRBV4-2	TRBJ1-1
CSVADSHYGYTF	TRBV29-1	TRBJ1-2
CSAGSEETQYF	TRBV29-1	TRBJ2-5
CASSLYSSGLNNEQFF	TRBV7-9	TRBJ2-1
CASSLRGNTGELFF	TRBV27	TRBJ2-2
CASSNPGQGAYEQYF	TRBV12-3/TRBV12-4	TRBJ2-7
CASSEGPTNEKLFF	TRBV7-7	TRBJ1-4
CSARGPNEQFF	TRBV20-1	TRBJ2-1
CASSPARAGASSTDTQYF	TRBV4-2	TRBJ2-3
CATSRPSGGYEKLFF	TRBV15	TRBJ1-4
CASRPSTDTQYF	TRBV5-1	TRBJ2-3
CASSSGTSGTNEQFF	TRBV12-3/TRBV12-4	TRBJ2-1